This T cell receptor (beta chain) was sequenced in a study of T-cell reconstitution after alpha-beta-depleted transplantation in children. Molecular barcoding with unique molecular identifiers was used for the TCRbeta library. TCRdb ran MiXCR on the PCR reads and lists one entry per CDR3 protein. The table shows about 340,000 distinct CDR3 sequences, with about 9.3% occurring only once. This clonotype has a handful of counts. The length of the CDR3 is 13 residues. Germline V lookup: CDR1 SEHNR, CDR2 FQNEAQ (reference sequence). Trimming left V 5 bases short and J 5 bases short, with 12 bases between. This sample comprised PBMCs from the stem cell graft donor, obtained from the stem cell graft. The clonotype originates from a human donor who donated a stem cell graft to a child with acute lymphoblastic leukemia. J is TRBJ1-1 and V is TRBV7-9; unclear D gene. The CDR3 sequence: CASSLGSETEAFF. The CDR3 DNA is TGTGCCAGCAGCCTCGGGTCCGAAACTGAAGCTTTCTTT.